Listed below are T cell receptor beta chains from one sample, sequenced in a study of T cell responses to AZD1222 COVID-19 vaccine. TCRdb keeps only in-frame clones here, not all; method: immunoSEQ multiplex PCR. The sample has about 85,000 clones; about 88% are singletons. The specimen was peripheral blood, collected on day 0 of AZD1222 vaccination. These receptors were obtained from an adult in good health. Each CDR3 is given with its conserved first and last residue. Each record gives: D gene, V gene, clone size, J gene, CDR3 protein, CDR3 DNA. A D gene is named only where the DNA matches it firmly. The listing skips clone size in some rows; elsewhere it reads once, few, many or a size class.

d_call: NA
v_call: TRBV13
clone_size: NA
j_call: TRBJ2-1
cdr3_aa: CASSDASSYNEQFF
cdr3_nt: TGTGCCAGCAGTGACGCCAGCTCCTACAATGAGCAGTTCTTC

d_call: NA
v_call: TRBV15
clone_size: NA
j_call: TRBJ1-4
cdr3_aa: CATSRALATSTEKLFF
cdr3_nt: TGTGCCACCAGCAGAGCCTTGGCAACGTCTACGGAAAAACTGTTTTTT

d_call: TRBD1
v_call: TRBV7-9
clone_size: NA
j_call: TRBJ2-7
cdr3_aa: CASSSQGTVRHEQYF
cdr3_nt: TGTGCCAGCAGCTCACAGGGGACCGTACGCCACGAGCAGTACTTC

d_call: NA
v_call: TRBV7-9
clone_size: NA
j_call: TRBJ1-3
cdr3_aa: CASSQRPGIFSGNTIYF
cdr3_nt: TGTGCCAGCAGCCAAAGGCCGGGGATCTTCTCTGGAAACACCATATATTTT

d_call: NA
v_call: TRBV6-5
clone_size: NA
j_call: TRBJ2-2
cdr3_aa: CASTFGERAGELFF
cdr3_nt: TGTGCCAGCACCTTCGGGGAGAGGGCCGGGGAGCTGTTTTTT

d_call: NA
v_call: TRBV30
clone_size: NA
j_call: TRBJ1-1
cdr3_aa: CAWSVSGTEAFF
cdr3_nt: TGTGCCTGGAGTGTATCGGGGACTGAAGCTTTCTTT

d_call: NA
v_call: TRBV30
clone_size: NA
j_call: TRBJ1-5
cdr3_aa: CALSGSSNQPQHF
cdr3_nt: TGTGCCCTTTCGGGGTCTAGCAATCAGCCCCAGCATTTT

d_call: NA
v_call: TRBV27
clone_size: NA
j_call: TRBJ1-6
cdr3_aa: CASSPRGGVGNSPLHF
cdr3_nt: TGTGCCAGCAGTCCAAGGGGTGGGGTGGGTAATTCACCCCTCCACTTT

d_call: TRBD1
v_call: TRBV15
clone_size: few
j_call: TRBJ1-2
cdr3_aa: CATSKRTGQGYTF
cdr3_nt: TGTGCCACCAGCAAACGGACAGGCCAAGGCTACACCTTC

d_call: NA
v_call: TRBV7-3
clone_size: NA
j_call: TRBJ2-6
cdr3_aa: CASSPSGANVLTF
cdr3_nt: TGTGCCAGCAGTCCCTCGGGGGCCAACGTCCTGACTTTC

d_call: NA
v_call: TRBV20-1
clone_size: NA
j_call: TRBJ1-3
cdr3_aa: CSAPEVDTIYF
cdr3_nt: TGCAGTGCGCCCGAGGTTGACACCATATATTTT

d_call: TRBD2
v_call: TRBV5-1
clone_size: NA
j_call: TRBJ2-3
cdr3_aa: CASSLASGYTDTQYF
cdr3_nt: TGCGCCAGCAGCTTGGCTAGCGGGTACACAGATACGCAGTATTTT

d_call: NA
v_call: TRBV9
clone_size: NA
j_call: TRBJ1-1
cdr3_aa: CASSVGTNTEAFF
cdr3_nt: TGTGCCAGCAGCGTAGGCACCAACACTGAAGCTTTCTTT

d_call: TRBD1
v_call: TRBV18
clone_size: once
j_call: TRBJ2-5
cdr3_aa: CASSLNRGHETQYF
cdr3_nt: TGTGCCAGCTCATTAAACAGGGGGCACGAGACCCAGTACTTC

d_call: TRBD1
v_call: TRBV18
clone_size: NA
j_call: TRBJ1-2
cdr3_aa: CASSPAQGSVLSDGYTF
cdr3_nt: TGTGCCAGCTCACCAGCACAGGGGTCAGTCCTTTCTGATGGCTACACCTTC

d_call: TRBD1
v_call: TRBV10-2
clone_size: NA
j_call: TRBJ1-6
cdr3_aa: CASSGGTGAYNSPLHF
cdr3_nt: TGCGCCAGCAGTGGGGGGACAGGGGCCTATAATTCACCCCTCCACTTT

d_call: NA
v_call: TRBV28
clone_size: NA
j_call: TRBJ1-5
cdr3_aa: CASSSGLSNQPQHF
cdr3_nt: TGTGCCAGCAGTTCGGGCCTCAGCAATCAGCCCCAGCATTTT

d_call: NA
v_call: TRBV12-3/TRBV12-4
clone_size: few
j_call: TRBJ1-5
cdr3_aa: CASSPGDDQPQHF
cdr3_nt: TGTGCCAGCAGTCCAGGGGATGATCAGCCCCAGCATTTT

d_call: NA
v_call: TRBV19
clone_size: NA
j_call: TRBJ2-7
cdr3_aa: CASSIGLGGLEQYF
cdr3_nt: TGTGCCAGTAGTATAGGGTTAGGAGGCCTCGAGCAGTACTTC

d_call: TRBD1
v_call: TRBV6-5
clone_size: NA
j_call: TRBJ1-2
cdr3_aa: CASNRDRFYGYTF
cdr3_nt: TGTGCCAGCAACAGGGACAGATTCTATGGCTACACCTTC

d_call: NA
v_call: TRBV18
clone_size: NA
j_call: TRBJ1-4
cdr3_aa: CASSADRLNEKLFF
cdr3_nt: TGTGCCAGCTCAGCCGACAGGTTAAATGAAAAACTGTTTTTT

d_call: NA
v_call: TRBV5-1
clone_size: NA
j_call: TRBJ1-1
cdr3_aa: CASSGDGGGTEAFF
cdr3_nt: TGCGCCAGCAGCGGGGACGGGGGCGGCACTGAAGCTTTCTTT

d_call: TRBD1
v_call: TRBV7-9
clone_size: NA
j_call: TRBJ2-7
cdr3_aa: CASSVGQGSYEQYF
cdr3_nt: TGTGCCAGCAGCGTGGGACAGGGGTCCTACGAGCAGTACTTC

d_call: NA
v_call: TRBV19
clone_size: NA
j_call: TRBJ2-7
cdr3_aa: CASPIIYMGSNGIFLSVYEQYF
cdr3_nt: TGTGCCAGTCCTATAATCTACATGGGGTCCAACGGAATTTTCCTTTCCGTCTACGAGCAGTACTTC